This TCR beta chain is drawn from a study of cytomegalovirus exposure and HLA in healthy donors (dated by TCRdb to the late 2010s). For the wider study: An earlier analysis of roughly 570 of the donors reported about 300 Gb of sequence data and 90 million to 120 million unique TCR beta sequences obtained from about 200 million T cells. About 320 gigabases of sequencing data and 70 million to 85 million unique TCR sequences were included in an early release covering around 650 HLA-typed donors. Among the roughly 410 genotyped donors, 75% to 90% belonged to the genetic ancestry cluster associated with self-reported Caucasian donors. The study aimed to test whether cataloging public T cell receptors could reveal signatures of past pathogen exposure. The study profiled the T cell repertoires of hundreds of subjects by immunosequencing and related them to cytomegalovirus serostatus. Besides the first cohort of about 730 subjects, a separate validation cohort made up of about 120 different subjects was used. High-throughput TCR immunosequencing, statistical association of individual TCRs with disease status, and machine learning were combined to predict cytomegalovirus infection status. To study patterns of TCR occurrence, a later analysis re-analyzed previously published TCR beta repertoires from 550 to 800 donors and added high-resolution HLA genotyping. Rather than using new phenotypic data, the later analysis identified candidate immune exposures from TCR beta sequences and from how often those sequences occurred across donors. An earlier analysis of 587 of the donors used high-throughput TCR beta sequencing to judge whether each TCR beta V gene segment behaved as functional or pseudogenic. Donor age, sex, ethnicity and CMV serostatus were collected together with the repertoire data. A later genetic analysis used genome-wide SNP genotypes for about 65% of the 666 donors, treating that subset as a discovery cohort. Every repertoire in the discovery cohort had been generated on one and the same sequencing platform. HLA typing included class I and class II loci at four-digit resolution. The number of donors typed differed by locus, with roughly 629-640 for A, B, C, DRB1 and DQB1, approximately 500 for DQA1, over 600 for DPA1, and around 430 for DPB1. Roughly 5 DR-DQ haplotypes were handled as single units for association and clustering, since linkage in the cohort was strong. Across 398 genotyped donors of the cohort, an average of approximately 220,000 unique TCR beta nucleotide sequences per donor were sequenced, and 15% to 20% of those sequences were non-productive.

The cohort consisted of 666 healthy bone marrow donors. At the time of sampling, every cohort member was nominally healthy, though immune exposures that went unrecorded were likely present. The donor tested CMV seronegative, placing the donor among the roughly 350 seronegative members of the cohort. A peripheral blood sample was provided by each donor, and peripheral blood mononuclear cells were used for TCR beta sequencing. Genomic DNA was extracted from the blood cell samples with the Qiagen DNeasy Blood Extraction Kit. Library construction relied on the immunoSEQ multiplex PCR assay. A mixture of 60 forward primers for TCR Vbeta segments and 13 reverse primers for TCR Jbeta segments was used in the multiplex PCR. Amplification of the CDR3 region of rearranged TCR beta genes was performed with a multiplex PCR assay on genomic DNA. Amplified TCR beta libraries were sequenced as 87-base-pair reads on the Illumina HiSeq System. In the original analysis: Across the 600 to 700 repertoires, a later analysis counted approximately 83 million unique TCR beta chains, approximately 10 million of which were shared by at least two donors. Raw reads were error-corrected and collapsed into unique sequences by a nearest-neighbor algorithm in which closely related sequences were merged to remove PCR and sequencing errors. CDR3 sequences were aligned to IMGT reference sequences to assign V, D and J gene segments. Each retained sequence needed at least a six-nucleotide match to both a V gene segment and a J gene segment. A rearrangement counted as productive if the CDR3 had no stop codons and remained in frame with V and J, and every other rearrangement counted as non-productive. Following IMGT convention, CDR3 was defined as the stretch from the second conserved V-encoded cysteine up to the conserved J-encoded phenylalanine. Sequences without an unambiguous match to a single V gene segment were excluded from the earlier analysis of almost 600 of the donors. In an earlier analysis of 587 of the donors, a V segment was called functional when productive rearrangements were above 56.7%, and segregating when the standard deviation between donors exceeded 5%. A statistical classification framework was built to diagnose cytomegalovirus status from the catalog of TCR beta chain sequences. V and J gene assignment, in a later analysis, came from comparing TCR nucleotide sequences with IMGT/GENE-DB human TR gene sequences. Using the TCRdist pipeline, a later analysis assigned CDR3 sequences along with most-parsimonious VDJ recombination scenarios. In a later analysis, each TCR beta chain was defined by its CDR3 amino acid sequence together with its V-gene family, and reads without a unique V-gene family were excluded. A later analysis removed 592 highly shared, low-generation-probability nucleotide sequences to deal with suspected cross-contamination and a sequencing artifact. For each public chain, a later analysis derived a clonal expansion index from normalized ranks of inferred template counts within each repertoire. In a later analysis, generation probabilities were computed with a VDJ recombination model fitted to out-of-frame rearrangements, and the resulting probabilities were checked against IGoR. In a later analysis, TCR-TCR, TCR-HLA and TCR-CMV co-occurrence was scored with hypergeometric tests, and a repertoire-size bias correction was applied to TCR pairs. False discovery rates were estimated in a later analysis by permuting HLA or CMV assignments 20 times. In a later analysis, co-occurring TCRs were grouped using DBSCAN, and TCRdist sequence similarity was added for clustering within HLA-allele-positive subsets. Repertoires with fewer than 30,000 or more than 120,000 public chains were left out of co-occurrence clustering, as were a few repertoires with anomalous nucleotide sharing. Entries here come from immuneACCESS through TCRdb and include only in-frame sequences with V and J called. Some clones fail to appear in such tables; in the studies checked, an unresolved V gene covers under half of the shortfall, and the cause of the remainder is unknown. Clone size and V and J calls were adopted from that table, with D and trimming inferred from the DNA. Counted in this sample were under 250,000 clones; almost 80% of them appeared once. Of the sample, approximately 3.8% is held by the ten largest clones.

The junction shows trimming of 1 base on V and 6 bases on J, plus 16 bases between the germline ends. The CDR3 measures 16 amino acids from cysteine to phenylalanine. Just CDR3 DNA is preserved here, 48 bases in frame from base 1. The germline V gene (reference sequence) gives CDR1 as SEHNR and CDR2 as FQNEAQ. Findings and caveats that apply to the study as a whole: Only TCR beta chains were sequenced in this cohort, and the absence of alpha or paired-chain data limited detectable features. Because the 87-base-pair reads could not distinguish some IMGT-functional V segments, including TRBV6-2 and TRBV6-3, those segments were excluded. The authors suggested that the approach could potentially be extended to other disease states and immunological phenotypes. Strong co-occurrence of HLA alleles, especially DR and DQ, made assigning TCR associations to individual alleles difficult. Compared with the roughly 700-donor mean, donors in an Asian-associated ancestry cluster had fewer N-insertions in productive TCRs, according to a later genetic analysis. Some 15 rarely observed V segments, including chromosome 9 orphons, were excluded from the earlier analysis of several hundred of the donors because counts were too low. A later analysis found that TCR association rates varied across HLA loci, with DRB1 alleles showing the most associated TCRs and HLA-C alleles the fewest. According to a later analysis, most CMV-associated TCR beta chains appeared to be HLA-restricted, and the HLA associations seemed to be driven largely by CMV exposure. Specific HLA alleles were associated with 15,000 to 20,000 TCR beta sequences at a false discovery rate of 0.05 in a later analysis. An association between a missense DCLRE1C variant and V-gene and J-gene trimming of TCR beta chains was found in a later genetic analysis and replicated in an independent cohort. A few of the identified cytomegalovirus-associated TCR beta chains were confirmed in vitro to be specific for cytomegalovirus antigens. Because HLA typing was unavailable for some donors at each locus, only the typed subset was used in association tests. The presence/absence analyses assumed that sequencing depth was roughly uniform across donors, and that assumption may not be true. Several of the top co-occurrence clusters appeared to be linked to parvovirus B19, influenza, CMV and Epstein-Barr virus, according to a later analysis. A cluster of highly shared sequence variants was judged likely to represent a technical artifact of the sequencing pipeline. The study listed 164 TCR beta chains as associated with cytomegalovirus. A further reported finding was that TCR beta sequences accurately predicted the HLA-A and HLA-B alleles for most subjects in the first cohort. In an earlier analysis of 587 of the donors, most TCR beta V segments appeared in productive rearrangements about 87% or about 30% of the time, broadly matching IMGT annotations. For the cohort, immune exposure information was limited to CMV serostatus. Correlated functional status among segregating V segments might reflect linkage disequilibrium, but an unknown experimental factor could not be ruled out. In a later analysis, HLA-associated TCR beta chains were found to be more clonally expanded and to have lower generation probabilities than equally common non-associated chains. Across donors, most TCR sequences were observed very rarely, whereas some public TCRs were present in many individuals. In both the original and validation cohorts, the classifier was reported to diagnose cytomegalovirus status with high specificity and sensitivity.

About this clone: Its antigen remains undetermined. It has no much larger one-base neighbor in the sample; base qualities were not kept.

The sequence came from a male donor in good health and CMV-seronegative. The sequence is built from TRBV7-9 and TRBJ1-5; the best D guess is TRBD1, with 6 bases matching. Sample: PBMCs. The CDR3 amino acid sequence is: CASSLEGQGYGQPQHF. The nucleotide sequence reads as follows: TGTGCCAGCAGCTTAGAGGGTCAGGGGTACGGTCAGCCCCAGCATTTT.